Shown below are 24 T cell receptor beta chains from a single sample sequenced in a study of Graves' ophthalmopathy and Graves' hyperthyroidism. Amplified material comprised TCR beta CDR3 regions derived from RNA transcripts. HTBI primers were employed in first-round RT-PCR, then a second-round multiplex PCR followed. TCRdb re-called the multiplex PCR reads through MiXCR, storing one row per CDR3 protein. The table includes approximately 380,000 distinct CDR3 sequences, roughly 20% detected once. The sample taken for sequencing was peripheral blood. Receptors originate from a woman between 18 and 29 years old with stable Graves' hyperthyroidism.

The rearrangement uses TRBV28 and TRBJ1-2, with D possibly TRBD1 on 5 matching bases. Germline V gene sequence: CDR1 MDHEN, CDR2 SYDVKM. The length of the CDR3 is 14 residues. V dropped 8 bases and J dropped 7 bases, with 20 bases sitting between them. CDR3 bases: TGTGCCAGCCGAGAGGGGCGATCCCTATCTGGCTACACCTTC. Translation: CASREGRSLSGYTF.

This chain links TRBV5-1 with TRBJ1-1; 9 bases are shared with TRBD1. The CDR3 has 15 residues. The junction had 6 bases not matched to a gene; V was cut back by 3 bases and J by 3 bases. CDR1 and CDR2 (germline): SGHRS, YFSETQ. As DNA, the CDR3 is TGCGCCAGCAGCTCTACAGGGGGCTCGGACACTGAAGCTTTCTTT. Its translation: CASSSTGGSDTEAFF.

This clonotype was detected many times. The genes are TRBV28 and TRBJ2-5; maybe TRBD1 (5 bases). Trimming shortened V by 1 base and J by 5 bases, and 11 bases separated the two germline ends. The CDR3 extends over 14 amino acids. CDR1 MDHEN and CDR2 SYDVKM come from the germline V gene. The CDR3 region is CASSLLGARETQYF. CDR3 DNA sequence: TGTGCCAGCAGTTTATTAGGGGCGCGGGAGACCCAGTACTTC.

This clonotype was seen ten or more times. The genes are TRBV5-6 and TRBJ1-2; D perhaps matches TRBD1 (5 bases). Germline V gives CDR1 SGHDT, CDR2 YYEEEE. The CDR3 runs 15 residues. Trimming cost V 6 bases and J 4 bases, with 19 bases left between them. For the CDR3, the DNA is TGTGCCAGCACGGTGGAGCGGGGGAAATTCTATGGCTACACCTTC. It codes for CASTVERGKFYGYTF.

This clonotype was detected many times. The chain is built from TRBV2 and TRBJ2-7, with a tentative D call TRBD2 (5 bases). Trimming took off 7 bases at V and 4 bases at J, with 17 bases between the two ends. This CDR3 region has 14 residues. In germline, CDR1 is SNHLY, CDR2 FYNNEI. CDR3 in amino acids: CASNPDFKLYEQYF. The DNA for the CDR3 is TGTGCCAGCAATCCGGACTTCAAGTTATACGAGCAGTACTTC.

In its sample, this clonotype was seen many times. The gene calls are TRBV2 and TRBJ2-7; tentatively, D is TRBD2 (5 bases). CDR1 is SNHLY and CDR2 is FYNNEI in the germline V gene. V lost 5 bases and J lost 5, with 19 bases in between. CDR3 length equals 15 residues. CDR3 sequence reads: CASSFYGGPRNEQYF. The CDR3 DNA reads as TGTGCCAGCAGTTTCTATGGAGGCCCCAGAAACGAGCAGTACTTC.

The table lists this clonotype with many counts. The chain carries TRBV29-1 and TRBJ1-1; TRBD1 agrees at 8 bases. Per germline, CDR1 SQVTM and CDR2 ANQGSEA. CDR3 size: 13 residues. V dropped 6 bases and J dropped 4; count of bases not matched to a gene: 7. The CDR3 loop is CSVGQGPSTEAFF. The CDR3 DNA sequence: TGCAGCGTCGGACAGGGACCCTCCACTGAAGCTTTCTTT. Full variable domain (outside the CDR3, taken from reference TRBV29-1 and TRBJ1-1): SAVISQKPSRDICQRGTSLTIQCQVDSQVTMMFWYRQQPGQSLTLIATANQGSEATYESGFVIDKFPISRPNLTFSTLTVSNMSPEDSSIYLCSVGQGPSTEAFFGQGTRLTVV.

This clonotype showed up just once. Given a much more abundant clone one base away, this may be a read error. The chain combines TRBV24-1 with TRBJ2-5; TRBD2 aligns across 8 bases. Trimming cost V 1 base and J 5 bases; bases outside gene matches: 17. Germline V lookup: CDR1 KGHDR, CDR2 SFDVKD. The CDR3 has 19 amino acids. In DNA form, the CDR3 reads TGTGCCACCAGTGATTTTCCGGGGGTTAGCGGGGCTATCAGGGAGACCCAGTACTTC. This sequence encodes CATSDFPGVSGAIRETQYF.

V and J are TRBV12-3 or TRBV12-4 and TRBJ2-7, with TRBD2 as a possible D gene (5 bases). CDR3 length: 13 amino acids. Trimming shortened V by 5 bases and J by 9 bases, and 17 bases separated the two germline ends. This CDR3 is CASSQDSQWGQYF. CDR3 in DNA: TGTGCCAGCAGTCAGGACTCACAATGGGGGCAGTACTTC.

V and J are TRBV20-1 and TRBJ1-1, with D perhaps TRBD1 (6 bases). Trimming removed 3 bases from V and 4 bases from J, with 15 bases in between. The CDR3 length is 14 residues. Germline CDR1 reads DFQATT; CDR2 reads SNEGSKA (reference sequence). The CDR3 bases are TGCAGTGCTAGCCACAGGGCCCCTAGCACTGAAGCTTTCTTT. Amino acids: CSASHRAPSTEAFF.

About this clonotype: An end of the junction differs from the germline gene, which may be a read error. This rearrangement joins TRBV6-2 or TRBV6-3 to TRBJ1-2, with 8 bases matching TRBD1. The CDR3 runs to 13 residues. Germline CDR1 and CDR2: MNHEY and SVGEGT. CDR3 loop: CTSSLDRDYGYTF. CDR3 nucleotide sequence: TGTACCAGCAGTCTGGACAGGGACTATGGCTACACCTTC.

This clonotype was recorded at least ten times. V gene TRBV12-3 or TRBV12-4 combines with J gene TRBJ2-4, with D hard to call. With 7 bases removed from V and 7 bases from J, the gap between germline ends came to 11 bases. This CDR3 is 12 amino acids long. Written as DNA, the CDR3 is TGTGCCAGCACCTGGGCTAGGAACATTCAGTACTTC. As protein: CASTWARNIQYF.

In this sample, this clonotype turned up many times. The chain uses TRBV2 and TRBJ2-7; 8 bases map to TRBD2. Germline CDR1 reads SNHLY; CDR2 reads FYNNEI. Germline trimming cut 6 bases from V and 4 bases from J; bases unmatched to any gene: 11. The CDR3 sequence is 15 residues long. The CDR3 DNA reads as TGTGCCAGCAGCTCCCTTCAGCGGGAGACGTACGAGCAGTACTTC. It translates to CASSSLQRETYEQYF.

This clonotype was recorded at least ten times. CDR3 DNA: TGTGCCAGCAGCTCAGGGGTGGGACATAAAGCTTTCTTT. Translated: CASSSGVGHKAFF. The rearrangement links TRBV13 to TRBJ1-1, with D possibly being TRBD1 (6 bases). There are 13 residues in the CDR3. CDR1 and CDR2 (germline): PRHDT, FYEKMQ (reference sequence). V gave up 4 bases and J gave up 9 bases, with 15 bases separating them.

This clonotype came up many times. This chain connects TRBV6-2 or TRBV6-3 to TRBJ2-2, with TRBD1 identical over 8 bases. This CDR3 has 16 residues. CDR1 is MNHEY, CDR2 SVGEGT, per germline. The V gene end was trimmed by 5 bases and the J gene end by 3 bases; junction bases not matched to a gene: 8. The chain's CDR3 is CASSKRQGSYTGELFF. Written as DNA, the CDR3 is TGTGCCAGCAGTAAGCGACAGGGGTCTTACACCGGGGAGCTGTTTTTT.

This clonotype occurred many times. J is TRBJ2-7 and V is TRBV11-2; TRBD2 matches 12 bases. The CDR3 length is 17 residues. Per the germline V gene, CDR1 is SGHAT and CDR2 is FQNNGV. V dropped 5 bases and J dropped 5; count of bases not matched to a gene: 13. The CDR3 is CASSMASGRARGDEQYF. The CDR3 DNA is TGTGCCAGCAGCATGGCTAGCGGGAGGGCCAGGGGAGACGAGCAGTACTTC.

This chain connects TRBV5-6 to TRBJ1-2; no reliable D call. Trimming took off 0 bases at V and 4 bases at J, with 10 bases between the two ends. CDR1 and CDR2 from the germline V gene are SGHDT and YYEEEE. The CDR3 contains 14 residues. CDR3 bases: TGTGCCAGCAGCTTGGGGGGAGTCCTCTATGGCTACACCTTC. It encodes CASSLGGVLYGYTF.

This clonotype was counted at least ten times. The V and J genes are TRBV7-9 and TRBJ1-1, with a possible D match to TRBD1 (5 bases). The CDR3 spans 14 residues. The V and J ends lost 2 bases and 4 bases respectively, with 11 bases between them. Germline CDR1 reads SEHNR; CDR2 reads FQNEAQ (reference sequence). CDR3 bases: TGTGCCAGCAGCTTAAGGGGTCGGGGCACTGAAGCTTTCTTT. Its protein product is CASSLRGRGTEAFF. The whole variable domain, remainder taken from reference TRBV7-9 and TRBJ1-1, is DTGVSQNPRHKITKRGQNVTFRCDPISEHNRLYWYRQTLGQGPEFLTYFQNEAQLEKSRLLSDRFSAERPKGSFSTLEIQRTEQGDSAMYLCASSLRGRGTEAFFGQGTRLTVV.

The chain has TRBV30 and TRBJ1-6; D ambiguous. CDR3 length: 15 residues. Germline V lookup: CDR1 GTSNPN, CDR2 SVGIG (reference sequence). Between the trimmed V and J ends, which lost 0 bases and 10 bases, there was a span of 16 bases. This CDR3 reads CAWSVRSSSDSPLHF. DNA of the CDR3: TGTGCCTGGAGTGTACGGAGCTCTTCGGACTCACCCCTCCACTTT.

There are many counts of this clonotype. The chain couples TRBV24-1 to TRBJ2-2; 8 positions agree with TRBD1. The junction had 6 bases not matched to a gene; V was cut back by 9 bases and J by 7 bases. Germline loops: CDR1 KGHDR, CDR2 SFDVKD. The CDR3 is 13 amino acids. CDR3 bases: TGTGCCACCGGGACAGGTGGCGGCGGGGAGCTGTTTTTT. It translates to CATGTGGGGELFF.

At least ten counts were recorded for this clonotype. The CDR3 DNA follows: TGTGCCAGCAGCGGGACTGCGAAAGAGACCCAGTACTTC. Amino acid sequence: CASSGTAKETQYF. The rearrangement uses TRBV11-2 and TRBJ2-5; a possible D gene is TRBD2 (6 bases). V dropped 5 bases and J dropped 3 bases, with 10 bases sitting between them. The CDR3 has 13 amino acids. Germline V gene sequence: CDR1 SGHAT, CDR2 FQNNGV.

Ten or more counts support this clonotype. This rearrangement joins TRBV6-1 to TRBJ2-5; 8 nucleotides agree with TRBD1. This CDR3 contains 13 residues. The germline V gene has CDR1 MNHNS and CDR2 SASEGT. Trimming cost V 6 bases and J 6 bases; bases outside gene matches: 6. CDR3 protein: CASRGTGLKTQYF. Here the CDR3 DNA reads TGTGCCAGCAGGGGGACAGGTTTAAAGACCCAGTACTTC.

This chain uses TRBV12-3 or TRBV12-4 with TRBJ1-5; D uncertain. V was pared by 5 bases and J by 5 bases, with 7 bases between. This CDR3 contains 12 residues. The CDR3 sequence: CASSPRYQPQHF. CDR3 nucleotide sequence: TGTGCCAGCAGTCCAAGGTATCAGCCCCAGCATTTT.

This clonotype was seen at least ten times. CDR3 region: CATSSSRDYQETQYF. CDR3 sequence (DNA): TGTGCCACCAGCAGTTCCCGGGACTATCAAGAGACCCAGTACTTC. The chain combines TRBV15 with TRBJ2-5; TRBD2 aligns across 7 bases. Germline values: CDR1 LNHNV, CDR2 YYDKDF (reference sequence). With V trimmed by 3 bases and J by 2 bases, 6 bases remained unmatched. CDR3 length: 15 amino acids.